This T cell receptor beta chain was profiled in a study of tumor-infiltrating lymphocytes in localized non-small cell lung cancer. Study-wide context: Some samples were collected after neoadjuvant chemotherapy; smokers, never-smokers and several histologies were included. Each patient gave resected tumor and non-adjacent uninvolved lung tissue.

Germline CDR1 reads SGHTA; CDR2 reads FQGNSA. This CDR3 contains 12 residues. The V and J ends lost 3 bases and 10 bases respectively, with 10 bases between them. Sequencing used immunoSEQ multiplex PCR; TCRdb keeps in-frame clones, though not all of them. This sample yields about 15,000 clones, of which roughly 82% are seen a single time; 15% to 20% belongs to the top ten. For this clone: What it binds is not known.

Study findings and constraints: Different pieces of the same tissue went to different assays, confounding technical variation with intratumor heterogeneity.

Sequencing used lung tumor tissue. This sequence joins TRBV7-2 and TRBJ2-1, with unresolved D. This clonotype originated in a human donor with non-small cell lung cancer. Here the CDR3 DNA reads TGTGCCAGCAGCTTTCTCGAATTCGAGCAGTTCTTC. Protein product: CASSFLEFEQFF.